The 10 T cell receptor beta chains presented below share a single source sample, sequenced in a study of CD8 T cells in Susac syndrome (dated by TCRdb to between 2018 and 2021). Library construction relied on the immunoSEQ multiplex PCR assay. RNA was extracted using the RNeasy kit, and 0.5 to 1 microgram was reverse transcribed with random hexamers. TCRdb trimmed the raw reads at Q25, called clones with MiXCR and kept productive beta chains. CDR3 protein sequences are deduplicated, and each keeps its most common genes and DNA. The sample data list 150,000 or so distinct CDR3 sequences, and 85% to 95% of these were observed just once. Roughly 0.16% of the sample rests with the top ten. Input material: CD4+ T cells from PBMCs. The receptor source for this set is a human donor with Susac syndrome.

Here the CDR3 reads CASSFPGANVLTF. The CDR3 DNA is TGTGCCAGCAGTTTTCCCGGGGCCAACGTCCTGACTTTC. The chain uses TRBV12-3 or TRBV12-4 and TRBJ2-6; D unclear. V lost 3 bases and J 4 bases, leaving 4 bases between the germline ends. The CDR3 covers 13 residues.

The gene calls are TRBV2 and TRBJ2-3; D gene ambiguous. This CDR3 has 13 amino acids. The germline CDR1 and CDR2 sequences are SNHLY and FYNNEI. Trimming took off 7 bases at V and 1 base at J, with 9 bases between the two ends. DNA for the CDR3: TGTGCCAGCACGTCTAGAGGCACAGATACGCAGTATTTT. Amino acids: CASTSRGTDTQYF.

This sequence joins TRBV11-2 and TRBJ2-3; a possible D gene is TRBD1 (5 bases). The CDR3 consists of 15 residues. The germline V gene encodes CDR1 SGHAT and CDR2 FQNNGV. Trimming took 0 bases from V and 3 from J, leaving 10 bases between them. Here the CDR3 reads CASSLDAGFTDTQYF. The DNA for the CDR3 is TGTGCCAGCAGCTTAGATGCAGGGTTTACAGATACGCAGTATTTT. The variable domain in full, completed from reference TRBV11-2 and TRBJ2-3, reads EAGVAQSPRYKIIEKRQSVAFWCNPISGHATLYWYQQILGQGPKLLIQFQNNGVVDDSQLPKDRFSAERLKGVDSTLKIQPAKLEDSAVYLCASSLDAGFTDTQYFGPGTRLTVL.

The rearrangement joins TRBV2 to TRBJ2-7; TRBD2 might be the D (6 bases). The V and J ends lost 9 bases and 3 bases respectively, with 12 bases between them. The germline gives CDR1 SNHLY, CDR2 FYNNEI. The CDR3 runs 12 residues. CDR3: CASTGTVYEQYF. In DNA form, the CDR3 reads TGTGCCAGTACCGGGACTGTCTACGAGCAGTACTTC.

V usage is TRBV15 and J usage is TRBJ2-7, with D perhaps matching TRBD1 (5 bases). Per the germline V gene, CDR1 is LNHNV and CDR2 is YYDKDF (reference sequence). This CDR3 has 14 amino acids. V shed 0 bases and J shed 7 bases, with 13 bases lying between them. CDR3 nucleotide sequence: TGTGCCACCAGCAGAGATAGGGGTTGGGATGAGCAGTACTTC. This encodes CATSRDRGWDEQYF.

The CDR3 DNA reads TGTGCCAGCAGCCAGAAGGATCAGCCCCAGCATTTT. Translation gives CASSQKDQPQHF. The rearrangement links TRBV5-4 to TRBJ1-5; D uncertain. The length of the CDR3 is 12 residues. Deletions cut 4 bases from V and 5 bases from J, with 7 bases between. Looked up from germline, CDR1 is SGHNT and CDR2 is YYREEE (reference sequence).

This clonotype appeared once. The genes are TRBV5-4 and TRBJ2-1; D not resolved. CDR3 length: 12 amino acids. With 0 bases removed from V and 8 bases from J, the gap between germline ends came to 6 bases. CDR1 is SGHNT and CDR2 is YYREEE in the germline V gene (reference sequence). CDR3 DNA: TGTGCCAGCAGCTTGGTAGCTCATGAGCAGTTCTTC. Translation gives CASSLVAHEQFF.

This CDR3 reads CASRLGGTTNYGYTF. The CDR3 nucleotides are TGTGCCAGCAGGCTCGGCGGGACAACTAACTATGGCTACACCTTC. The chain has TRBV2 and TRBJ1-2; a weak D match, TRBD1 (6 bases). V lost 6 bases and J lost 0, with 14 bases in between. The CDR3 loop spans 15 amino acids. The germline gives CDR1 SNHLY, CDR2 FYNNEI.

The CDR3, as DNA: TGTGCCAGCAGCCTGGACTTACAGAGCTCTGGAAACACCATATATTTT. Its translation is CASSLDLQSSGNTIYF. V and J are TRBV5-4 and TRBJ1-3, with D uncertain. Trimming stripped 4 bases from V and 0 bases from J, with 14 bases between. The germline CDR1 and CDR2 sequences are SGHNT and YYREEE (reference sequence). The CDR3 totals 16 residues.

The chain joins TRBV29-1 to TRBJ1-1, with 7 bases identical to TRBD1. This CDR3 region has 14 residues. CDR1 is SQVTM and CDR2 is ANQGSEA in the germline V gene. V was pared by 3 bases and J by 0 bases, with 4 bases of the junction left unmatched. CDR3 region: CSVDQTGMNTEAFF. The CDR3 bases are TGCAGCGTTGACCAGACAGGGATGAACACTGAAGCTTTCTTT.